A selection of T cell receptor beta chains follows, all from one sample in a study of blood T cell repertoires in COVID-19. Assay used: immunoSEQ multiplex PCR; TCRdb lists only in-frame clones, some missing. This sample has more than 130,000 clones, with around nine tenths found just once. Sequences were obtained from peripheral blood. These receptors were collected from a woman aged 35 to 49 with acute or convalescent COVID-19. Each CDR3 is given with its conserved first and last residue. Each record gives: clone size, V gene, J gene, D gene, CDR3 protein, CDR3 DNA. The D gene is left open where the match is weak. Clone size is stated in some rows and not others, as once, few, many or a class when expanded.

>once|TRBV3-1/TRBV3-2|TRBJ2-3|TRBD2
CASSTRLAGTDTQYF
TGTGCCAGCAGCACCCGACTAGCGGGCACAGATACGCAGTATTTT
>-|TRBV19|TRBJ1-2|-
CASSISFNYGYTF
TGTGCCAGTAGTATCTCCTTTAACTATGGCTACACCTTC
>-|TRBV18|TRBJ1-2|-
CASSIDSNYGYTF
TGTGCCAGCTCCATAGACAGCAACTATGGCTACACCTTC
>-|TRBV7-3|TRBJ2-1|TRBD1
CASSLGTVNEQFF
TGTGCCAGCAGCCTCGGGACAGTCAATGAGCAGTTCTTC
>-|TRBV5-8|TRBJ1-2|-
CASSEGRGYGYTF
TGTGCCAGCAGCGAGGGCCGGGGATATGGCTACACCTTC
>-|TRBV9|TRBJ2-2|TRBD1
CASSDQPGQGITGELFF
TGTGCCAGCAGCGATCAACCGGGACAGGGGATCACCGGGGAGCTGTTTTTT
>once|TRBV6-5|TRBJ1-3|-
CASSSQVSGNTIYF
TGTGCCAGCAGTTCCCAGGTCTCTGGAAACACCATATATTTT
>once|TRBV6-2/TRBV6-3|TRBJ1-6|-
CASSSDKRGYSPLHF
TGTGCCAGCAGTTCGGACAAGAGAGGTTATTCACCCCTCCACTTT
>-|TRBV7-2|TRBJ1-5|-
CASSLVGQGNQPQHF
TGTGCCAGCAGCTTAGTGGGGCAAGGCAATCAGCCCCAGCATTTT
>-|TRBV5-1|TRBJ1-6|TRBD1
CASSMAGTGAGGSYNSPLHF
TGCGCCAGCAGTATGGCCGGGACAGGGGCCGGGGGCTCCTATAATTCACCCCTCCACTTT
>-|TRBV7-8|TRBJ1-5|-
CASSLAEGAWQPQHF
TGTGCCAGCAGCTTAGCCGAAGGGGCTTGGCAGCCCCAGCATTTT
>-|TRBV18|TRBJ1-6|-
CASQTSDNTSPLHF
TGTGCCAGCCAAACATCGGACAACACTTCACCCCTCCACTTT
>-|TRBV12-3/TRBV12-4|TRBJ2-7|TRBD1
CASSSRQGGEQYF
TGTGCCAGCAGTTCCCGACAGGGTGGAGAGCAGTACTTC
>-|TRBV6-2/TRBV6-3|TRBJ2-1|TRBD2
CASSYSASGRISHEQFF
TGTGCCAGCAGTTACTCGGCTAGCGGGAGAATATCCCATGAGCAGTTCTTC
>medium-sized|TRBV25-1|TRBJ1-1|-
CASTRHGVAEAFF
TGTGCCAGCACTCGACACGGGGTCGCTGAAGCTTTCTTT